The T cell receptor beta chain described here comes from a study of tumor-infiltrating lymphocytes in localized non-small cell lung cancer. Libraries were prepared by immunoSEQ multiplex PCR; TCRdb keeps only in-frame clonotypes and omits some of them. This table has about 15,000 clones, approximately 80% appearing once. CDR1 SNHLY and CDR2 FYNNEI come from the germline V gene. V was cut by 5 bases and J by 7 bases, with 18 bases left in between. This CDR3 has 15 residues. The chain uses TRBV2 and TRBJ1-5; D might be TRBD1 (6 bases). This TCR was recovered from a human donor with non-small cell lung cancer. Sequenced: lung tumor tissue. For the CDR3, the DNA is TGTGCCAGCAGTCCTCGGGGGCGGAGATCCCAGCCCCAGCATTTT. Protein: CASSPRGRRSQPQHF.